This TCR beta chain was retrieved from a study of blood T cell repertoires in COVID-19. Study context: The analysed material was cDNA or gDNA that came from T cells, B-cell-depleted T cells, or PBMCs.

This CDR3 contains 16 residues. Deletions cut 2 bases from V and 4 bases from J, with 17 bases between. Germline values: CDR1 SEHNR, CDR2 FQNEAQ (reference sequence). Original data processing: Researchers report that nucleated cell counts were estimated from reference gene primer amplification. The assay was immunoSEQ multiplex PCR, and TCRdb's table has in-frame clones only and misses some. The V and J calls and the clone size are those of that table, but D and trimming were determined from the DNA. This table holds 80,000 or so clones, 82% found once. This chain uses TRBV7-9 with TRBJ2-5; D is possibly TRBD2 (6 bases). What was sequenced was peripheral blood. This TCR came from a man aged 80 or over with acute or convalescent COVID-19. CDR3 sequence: CASSLTSGLPRETQYF. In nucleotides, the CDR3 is TGTGCCAGCAGCTTAACCAGCGGGCTACCAAGAGAGACCCAGTACTTC.